The 22 T cell receptor beta chains below all came from one sample that was sequenced in a study of blood T cell repertoires in COVID-19. Sequenced by immunoSEQ multiplex PCR; TCRdb stores in-frame clones only, minus some. The sample has around 360,000 clones, more than 70% seen once. What was sequenced was peripheral blood. Every receptor here comes from a woman between 25 and 40 years old with COVID-19, enrolled during active disease.

The chain has TRBV9 and TRBJ2-1, with TRBD2 matching 7 bases. The CDR3 totals 16 residues. The germline V gene has CDR1 SGDLS and CDR2 YYNGEE. Trimming at V came to 4 bases and at J to 0 bases, leaving 7 bases not matched to a gene. The DNA of the CDR3 is TGTGCCAGCAGCCCCGAGGGCGGGAGCTCCTACAATGAGCAGTTCTTC. Amino acids: CASSPEGGSSYNEQFF.

This clone has only one observation. V and J are TRBV18 and TRBJ1-2; possibly TRBD1 for D (5 bases). The CDR3 loop spans 13 amino acids. V was pared by 2 bases and J by 6 bases, with 10 bases between. The germline CDR1 and CDR2 sequences are KGHSH and LQKENI. DNA of the CDR3: TGTGCCAGCTCACCAGGGGACTTCGATGGCTACACCTTC. Encoded protein: CASSPGDFDGYTF.

The chain carries TRBV11-3 and TRBJ2-2; TRBD2 aligns across 7 bases. The CDR3 is 15 residues long. Germline V gene lookup returns CDR1 SGHNT and CDR2 YENEEA. V lost 6 bases, J lost 3 bases, and 7 bases stayed unmatched. The CDR3 nucleotides read TGTGCCAGCAGTTCTAGCGGACGGGACACCGGGGAGCTGTTTTTT. Its translation is CASSSSGRDTGELFF.

This chain links TRBV6-2 or TRBV6-3 with TRBJ2-5; TRBD2 is a possible D gene (5 bases). Germline CDR1 is MNHEY and CDR2 is SVGEGT. CDR3 length: 11 residues. Trimming took off 2 bases at V and 12 bases at J, with 10 bases between the two ends. Here the CDR3 DNA reads TGTGCCAGCAGTTACGAGGAGGTAAAGTACTTC. Translating gives CASSYEEVKYF.

The chain couples TRBV11-1 to TRBJ1-1; 8 bases align to TRBD1. This CDR3 is 15 amino acids long. Germline lookup yields CDR1 SGHAT and CDR2 FQDESV (reference sequence). With V trimmed by 8 bases and J by 6 bases, 14 bases remained unmatched. The CDR3 loop reads CASRSLGQGISEAFF. As DNA, the CDR3 is TGTGCCAGCCGGTCTTTAGGACAGGGAATATCTGAAGCTTTCTTT.

This chain connects TRBV5-6 to TRBJ1-3, with 7 positions matching TRBD1. This CDR3 has 16 residues. The J segment lost 2 bases and the V segment lost 1 base, leaving 6 bases of the junction unmatched. Germline V CDR1 and CDR2: SGHDT, YYEEEE. CDR3 sequence: CASSLNGGGPGNTIYF. In nucleotides, the CDR3 is TGTGCCAGCAGCTTGAATGGAGGGGGCCCTGGAAACACCATATATTTT.

This chain uses TRBV6-2 or TRBV6-3 with TRBJ1-5; tentatively, D is TRBD1 (6 bases). Germline CDR1 is MNHEY and CDR2 is SVGEGT. This CDR3 has 16 residues. V dropped 0 bases and J dropped 3 bases, with 12 bases sitting between them. This chain's CDR3 is CASSYSWGRYNQPQHF. CDR3 DNA sequence: TGTGCCAGCAGTTACTCGTGGGGGCGATACAATCAGCCCCAGCATTTT.

The rearrangement links TRBV9 to TRBJ2-3; the match to TRBD2 covers 7 bases. This CDR3 is built from 15 residues. Germline trimming cut 4 bases from V and 0 bases from J; bases unmatched to any gene: 5. Germline V CDR1 and CDR2: SGDLS, YYNGEE. CDR3 residues: CASSPDGRSTDTQYF. The CDR3 bases are TGTGCCAGCAGCCCTGACGGGAGGAGCACAGATACGCAGTATTTT.

This clone has only one observation. The rearrangement joins TRBV11-1 to TRBJ2-7, with D possibly matching TRBD1 (6 bases). The CDR3 spans 17 residues. CDR1 is SGHAT and CDR2 is FQDESV in the germline V gene (reference sequence). The V end lost 0 bases, the J end lost 0 bases, and 15 bases lay between the germline ends. The CDR3 region has the DNA TGTGCCAGCAGCTTAGCCACAGGGACCCGATTCTCCTACGAGCAGTACTTC. It is translated as CASSLATGTRFSYEQYF.

CDR3 nucleotides: TGTGCCAGCAGCTTACAGGTCCCAGACGGTGAGCAGTTCTTC. Translating it yields CASSLQVPDGEQFF. This chain links TRBV5-4 with TRBJ2-1; the D gene is possibly TRBD1 (5 bases). CDR3 length: 14 residues. Trimming shortened V by 2 bases and J by 9 bases, and 15 bases separated the two germline ends. The V gene's germline CDR1 is SGHNT and CDR2 YYREEE (reference sequence).

This clone was detected only once. The chain employs TRBV7-9 and TRBJ2-7; TRBD2 agrees at 8 bases. Trimming cost V 2 bases and J 6 bases; bases outside gene matches: 6. The CDR3 is 14 amino acids. Per the germline V gene, CDR1 is SEHNR and CDR2 is FQNEAQ (reference sequence). The CDR3 sequence is CASSLQAGVSEQYF. DNA for the CDR3: TGTGCCAGCAGCTTACAAGCGGGAGTTAGCGAGCAGTACTTC.

The gene calls are TRBV6-2 or TRBV6-3 and TRBJ2-7, with D hard to call. Per the germline V gene, CDR1 is MNHEY and CDR2 is SVGEGT. V lost 0 bases, J lost 2 bases, and 8 bases lay in between. This CDR3 has 14 amino acids. The CDR3 loop reads CASSYSISAYEQYF. The CDR3 DNA reads TGTGCCAGCAGTTACTCTATTTCGGCCTACGAGCAGTACTTC.

The chain couples TRBV6-5 to TRBJ2-5; weak D call: TRBD2 (6 bases). The length of the CDR3 is 15 residues. V was shortened by 4 bases and J by 5 bases, with 17 bases between the two germline ends. Germline-derived CDR1 and CDR2 are MNHEY and SVGAGI. Written as DNA, the CDR3 is TGTGCCAGCAGTTCCACCTGGGGGGTTGGCGAGACCCAGTACTTC. This gives the protein CASSSTWGVGETQYF.

The chain couples TRBV7-3 to TRBJ2-2, with D possibly matching TRBD2 (7 bases). This CDR3 has 16 amino acids. CDR1 and CDR2 from the germline V gene are SGHTA and FQGTGA. Trimming left V 1 base short and J 5 bases short, with 14 bases between. In DNA form, the CDR3 reads TGTGCCAGCAGCTTAAAACGGGGAGGGGGTACCGGGGAGCTGTTTTTT. It codes for CASSLKRGGGTGELFF.

The chain links TRBV14 to TRBJ2-5, with D tentatively TRBD1 (5 bases). V was cut by 6 bases and J by 5 bases, with 13 bases left in between. Germline lookup yields CDR1 SGHDN and CDR2 FVKESK. The CDR3 contains 13 residues. CDR3 in DNA: TGTGCCAGCAGGGGGCCGTCGGAGGAGACCCAGTACTTC. Translated: CASRGPSEETQYF.

The chain has TRBV28 and TRBJ1-4; perhaps TRBD1 as D (5 bases). This CDR3 is 14 amino acids long. Trimming left V 5 bases short and J 0 bases short, with 7 bases between. CDR1 and CDR2 from the germline V gene are MDHEN and SYDVKM. The CDR3 nucleotides read TGTGCCAGCAGTGTGACAGCAACTAATGAAAAACTGTTTTTT. Amino acids: CASSVTATNEKLFF.

This clone has only one observation. Other DNA sequences in this sample translate to the same CDR3. The CDR3 protein is CASSPSNVGGTEAFF. CDR3 DNA: TGTGCCAGCTCACCATCAAACGTTGGAGGCACTGAAGCTTTCTTT. The rearrangement links TRBV18 to TRBJ1-1, with D hard to call. Germline V gene lookup returns CDR1 KGHSH and CDR2 LQKENI. V gave up 2 bases and J gave up 4 bases, with 14 bases separating them. CDR3 size: 15 residues.

The chain carries TRBV6-4 and TRBJ2-5; 12 bases map to TRBD2. With V trimmed by 6 bases and J by 5 bases, 7 bases remained unmatched. CDR3 length: 15 residues. In germline, CDR1 is MRHNA, CDR2 SNTAGT. The CDR3: CASSPGLAGWETQYF. CDR3 nucleotides: TGTGCCAGCAGCCCTGGACTAGCGGGATGGGAGACCCAGTACTTC.

The chain combines TRBV27 with TRBJ2-7; 9 bases fit TRBD2. V was pared by 8 bases and J by 2 bases, with 4 bases of the junction left unmatched. The CDR3 length is 13 residues. Germline CDR1 is MNHEY and CDR2 is SMNVEV (reference sequence). The CDR3 region has the DNA TGTGCCAGCGGGATAGCGGGGGCCTACGAGCAGTACTTC. This encodes CASGIAGAYEQYF.

This clone was picked up a small number of times. The genes are TRBV9 and TRBJ2-1, with 7 bases aligning to TRBD2. The CDR3 is made up of 15 amino acids. With V trimmed by 2 bases and J by 7 bases, 9 bases remained unmatched. CDR1 is SGDLS, CDR2 YYNGEE, per germline. CDR3 in amino acids: CASSVFGLGGNEQFF. DNA of the CDR3: TGTGCCAGCAGCGTTTTCGGACTGGGGGGGAATGAGCAGTTCTTC.

This clone was seen just once. This chain uses TRBV6-5 with TRBJ1-1, with a weak D call TRBD1 (5 bases). Germline CDR1 reads MNHEY; CDR2 reads SVGAGI. With 7 bases removed from V and 8 bases from J, the gap between germline ends came to 17 bases. The CDR3 loop spans 13 amino acids. DNA for the CDR3: TGTGCCAGCACCCAAAGGCCAGGGATAGAAGCTTTCTTT. Translated: CASTQRPGIEAFF.

This clone was counted once. The chain is built from TRBV19 and TRBJ2-5; possible D gene TRBD1, 6 bases. Per the germline V gene, CDR1 is LNHDA and CDR2 is SQIVND (reference sequence). Trimming pared 2 bases from V and 5 bases from J, leaving 9 bases between. The CDR3 consists of 13 residues. The CDR3 DNA reads TGTGCCAGTAGTATAACAGGGATGGAGACCCAGTACTTC. It encodes CASSITGMETQYF.